This T cell receptor beta chain was found in a study of blood T cell repertoires in COVID-19. Original handling: Amplification of reference gene primers provided the estimated nucleated cell counts. The table came from immunoSEQ multiplex PCR; TCRdb's copy has only in-frame clones and leaves some out. That table is the source of V, J and clone size, and D and trimming were worked out from the DNA. The repertoire holds around 70,000 clones, with about nine tenths as singletons. The V gene's germline CDR1 is LNHDA and CDR2 SQIVND (reference sequence). Trimming at V came to 9 bases and at J to 1 base, leaving 10 bases not matched to a gene. The CDR3 length is 16 residues.

V and J are TRBV19 and TRBJ2-5; 11 bases agree with TRBD2. The clonotype originates from a human donor in a cohort sampled during active COVID-19. The sequencing sample was made of peripheral blood. The CDR3 here is CASSRGLAGIQETQYF. The CDR3 coding sequence is TGTGCCAGCAGCCGTGGACTAGCGGGTATCCAAGAGACCCAGTACTTC.